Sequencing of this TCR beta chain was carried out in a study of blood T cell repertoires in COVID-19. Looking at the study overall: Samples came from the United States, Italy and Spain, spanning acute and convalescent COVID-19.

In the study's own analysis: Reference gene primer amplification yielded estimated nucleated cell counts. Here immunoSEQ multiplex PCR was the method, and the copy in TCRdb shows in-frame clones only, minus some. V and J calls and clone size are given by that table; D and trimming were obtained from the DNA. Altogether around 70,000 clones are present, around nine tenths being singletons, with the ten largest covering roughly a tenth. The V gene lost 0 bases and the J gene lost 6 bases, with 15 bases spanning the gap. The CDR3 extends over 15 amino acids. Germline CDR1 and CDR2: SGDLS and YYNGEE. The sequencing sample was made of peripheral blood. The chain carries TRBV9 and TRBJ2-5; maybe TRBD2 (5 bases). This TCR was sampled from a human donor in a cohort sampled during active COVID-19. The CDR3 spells CASSVDWGAGQTQYF. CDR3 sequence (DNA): TGTGCCAGCAGCGTAGATTGGGGAGCTGGGCAGACCCAGTACTTC.